Below are 32 T cell receptor beta chains sequenced from a single sample in a study of OX40 agonist ivuxolimab in advanced cancers. Libraries were prepared by immunoSEQ multiplex PCR; TCRdb keeps only in-frame clonotypes and omits some of them. The data contain roughly 57,000 clones, about 81% of them singletons. Specimen: CD4+ or CD8+ T cells sorted from blood, collected in a trial of the OX40 agonist ivuxolimab. These receptors were taken from an adult with an advanced solid tumor such as melanoma, head and neck, liver or kidney cancer.

This clone was picked up one time. The rearrangement joins TRBV9 to TRBJ2-5, with 10 bases identical to TRBD2. V lost 3 bases and J lost 5; bases outside the gene matches: 7. Germline assignment: CDR1 SGDLS and CDR2 YYNGEE. The CDR3 is 15 residues long. CDR3 amino acids: CASSAFSTSGETQYF. The CDR3, as DNA: TGTGCCAGCAGCGCGTTCTCGACTAGCGGGGAGACCCAGTACTTC.

The V call is TRBV6-5, the J call TRBJ2-3; 8 bases agree with TRBD1. CDR1 is MNHEY, CDR2 SVGAGI, per germline. Unmatched junction bases numbered 4, after V lost 6 bases and J lost 2 bases. The CDR3 extends over 14 amino acids. The CDR3 region is CASRQQGDTDTQYF. CDR3 in DNA: TGTGCCAGCAGACAACAGGGGGACACAGATACGCAGTATTTT.

V is TRBV28 and J is TRBJ2-7, with D tentatively TRBD1 (6 bases). Germline CDR1 is MDHEN and CDR2 is SYDVKM. V lost 8 bases and J 5 bases, leaving 22 bases between the germline ends. This CDR3 spans 15 amino acids. The CDR3, as DNA: TGTGCCAGCGGAAAGGACAGTGACCCTGGGCACGAGCAGTACTTC. This sequence encodes CASGKDSDPGHEQYF.

CDR3 region: CASSLRGPRYGYTF. The DNA of the CDR3 is TGTGCCAGCAGTTTAAGGGGGCCCCGCTATGGCTACACCTTC. This chain connects TRBV27 to TRBJ1-2; 7 bases align to TRBD1. Losses at the gene ends were 2 bases for V and 4 bases for J; bases not matched to a gene: 4. Germline V CDR1 and CDR2: MNHEY, SMNVEV (reference sequence). The CDR3 has 14 amino acids.

The V and J genes are TRBV29-1 and TRBJ2-7; 9 bases match TRBD2. The CDR3 spans 12 residues. The ends lost 8 bases at V and 3 bases at J; junction bases unmatched: 5. The germline V gene encodes CDR1 SQVTM and CDR2 ANQGSEA. CDR3: CSTLTSGYEQYF. CDR3 bases: TGCAGCACGCTGACTAGCGGCTACGAGCAGTACTTC.

This chain connects TRBV6-1 to TRBJ1-1, with D hard to call. The CDR3 length is 13 residues. Germline loops: CDR1 MNHNS, CDR2 SASEGT. Between the trimmed V and J ends, which lost 5 bases and 2 bases, there was a span of 9 bases. The CDR3 here is CASSRRVNTEAFF. CDR3 sequence (DNA): TGTGCCAGCAGTAGGCGGGTTAACACTGAAGCTTTCTTT.

V is TRBV5-1 and J is TRBJ2-1; TRBD2 matches at 8 bases. The CDR3 extends over 13 amino acids. The germline V gene has CDR1 SGHRS and CDR2 YFSETQ. V trimming: 7 bases; J trimming: 4 bases; junction bases outside the gene matches: 4. This CDR3 is CASGVAGYNEQFF. The DNA of the CDR3 is TGCGCCAGCGGGGTAGCGGGATACAATGAGCAGTTCTTC.

This clone is labeled as medium-sized. V is TRBV5-1 and J is TRBJ2-3; D unclear. V was trimmed by 0 bases and J by 5 bases, leaving 10 bases between them. The germline CDR1 and CDR2 sequences are SGHRS and YFSETQ. The CDR3 is made up of 14 amino acids. The CDR3, as DNA: TGCGCCAGCAGCTTGGGTCTATCCGTAGATACGCAGTATTTT. Translating it yields CASSLGLSVDTQYF.

The rearrangement links TRBV28 to TRBJ2-7; D is ambiguous. V was clipped by 2 bases and J by 2 bases, with 10 bases between them. This CDR3 is 14 amino acids long. Germline assignment: CDR1 MDHEN and CDR2 SYDVKM. DNA for the CDR3: TGTGCCAGCAGTTTAACCGAGATGGCCTACGAGCAGTACTTC. Protein: CASSLTEMAYEQYF.

This clone was counted a single time. This chain connects TRBV5-4 to TRBJ2-5; D uncertain. CDR3 length: 14 amino acids. Germline V CDR1 and CDR2: SGHNT, YYREEE (reference sequence). The V and J ends lost 4 bases and 5 bases respectively, with 15 bases between them. Here the CDR3 DNA reads TGTGCCAGCAGCCCATCCACCAGGTGGGAGACCCAGTACTTC. This codes for CASSPSTRWETQYF.

This chain links TRBV30 with TRBJ2-5; 11 bases map to TRBD1. The CDR3 is made up of 13 amino acids. The J segment lost 4 bases and the V segment lost 3 bases, leaving 1 base of the junction unmatched. Germline CDR1 and CDR2: GTSNPN and SVGIG (reference sequence). The CDR3 loop is CAWRDRGRETQYF. CDR3 DNA sequence: TGTGCCTGGAGGGACAGGGGGCGAGAGACCCAGTACTTC.

In its sample, this clone was seen a few times. The CDR3, as DNA: TGTGCCAGCAGCGTTCAGGGAAGGGGTGAAGCTTTCTTT. It codes for CASSVQGRGEAFF. This chain uses TRBV5-5 with TRBJ1-1, with D possibly TRBD1 on 5 matching bases. The CDR3 sequence is 13 residues long. Germline V gives CDR1 SGHKS, CDR2 YYEKEE (reference sequence). Trimming took off 4 bases at V and 7 bases at J, with 14 bases between the two ends. Combining the CDR3 with reference TRBV5-5 and TRBJ1-1 gives the whole variable domain DAGVTQSPTHLIKTRGQQVTLRCSPISGHKSVSWYQQVLGQGPQFIFQYYEKEERGRGNFPDRFSARQFPNYSSELNVNALLLGDSALYLCASSVQGRGEAFFGQGTRLTVV.

V usage is TRBV20-1 and J usage is TRBJ2-7; TRBD2 is a possible D gene (5 bases). This CDR3 contains 11 residues. Germline assignment: CDR1 DFQATT and CDR2 SNEGSKA (reference sequence). Trimming stripped 5 bases from V and 2 bases from J, with 7 bases between. This CDR3 is CSAGGPYEQYF. As DNA, the CDR3 is TGCAGTGCTGGAGGCCCCTACGAGCAGTACTTC.

The rearrangement links TRBV19 to TRBJ1-6; 7 bases map to TRBD1. This CDR3 comprises 14 residues. Unmatched junction bases numbered 4, after V lost 4 bases and J lost 7 bases. CDR1 is LNHDA and CDR2 is SQIVND in the germline V gene (reference sequence). Here the CDR3 reads CASSTGQMNSPLHF. DNA of the CDR3: TGTGCCAGTAGTACGGGACAGATGAATTCACCCCTCCACTTT. The entire variable domain, with the rest obtained from reference TRBV19 and TRBJ1-6, is as follows: DGGITQSPKYLFRKEGQNVTLSCEQNLNHDAMYWYRQDPGQGLRLIYYSQIVNDFQKGDIAEGYSVSREKKESFPLTVTSAQKNPTAFYLCASSTGQMNSPLHFGNGTRLTVT.

The J gene is TRBJ2-7, the V gene TRBV20-1; D remains unclear. Germline V gives CDR1 DFQATT, CDR2 SNEGSKA (reference sequence). V lost 6 bases and J lost 4, with 10 bases in between. There are 11 residues in the CDR3. The CDR3 protein is CSAPRQYEQYF. The CDR3 DNA follows: TGCAGTGCGCCCCGTCAGTACGAGCAGTACTTC.

This clone was seen a single time. The chain's CDR3 is CASSEAGTGFYGYTF. CDR3 nucleotides: TGTGCCAGCAGTGAAGCCGGGACAGGATTCTATGGCTACACCTTC. The chain has TRBV6-1 and TRBJ1-2; TRBD1 agrees at 8 bases. From germline, CDR1 is MNHNS and CDR2 SASEGT. The trim removed 0 bases at V and 4 bases at J, leaving 4 bases unmatched. The CDR3 extends over 15 amino acids.

The chain couples TRBV9 to TRBJ1-5; weak D call: TRBD1 (5 bases). The V and J ends lost 4 bases and 4 bases respectively, with 12 bases between them. Germline lookup yields CDR1 SGDLS and CDR2 YYNGEE. The CDR3 runs 14 residues. CDR3 coding DNA: TGTGCCAGCAGCACCTGGGGCTGGAATCAGCCCCAGCATTTT. Translation gives CASSTWGWNQPQHF.

This clone was found once. The gene calls are TRBV5-1 and TRBJ2-2, with TRBD2 matching 10 bases. Trimming took 5 bases from V and 6 from J; bases not matched to a gene: 13. This CDR3 comprises 17 residues. Germline CDR1 and CDR2: SGHRS and YFSETQ. The CDR3 region is CASSERVAGGPPGELFF. As DNA, the CDR3 is TGCGCCAGCAGTGAGAGAGTAGCGGGAGGCCCCCCCGGGGAGCTGTTTTTT.

A remark on this clone: One end of the junction does not line up with germline, which may come from a read error. This chain uses TRBV28 with TRBJ2-3; D ambiguous. Germline V gives CDR1 MDHEN, CDR2 SYDVKM. The CDR3 loop spans 13 amino acids. CDR3 loop: CASSLYPAPSGGF. For the CDR3, the DNA is TGTGCCAGCAGTTTATACCCGGCCCCCTCCGGCGGTTTT.

V is TRBV5-1 and J is TRBJ1-1, with 10 nucleotides matching TRBD1. Germline V gives CDR1 SGHRS, CDR2 YFSETQ. V shed 4 bases and J 2 bases; nucleotides not matched to a gene: 8. CDR3 length equals 16 residues. Here the CDR3 reads CASSPSTGGVNTEAFF. The CDR3 region has the DNA TGCGCCAGCAGCCCATCGACAGGGGGCGTCAACACTGAAGCTTTCTTT.

The chain links TRBV19 to TRBJ2-4; 8 nucleotides match TRBD1. CDR3 length: 13 residues. Germline CDR1 LNHDA, CDR2 SQIVND (reference sequence). The CDR3 DNA sequence: TGTGCTACGACAGGGGTCGACAAAAACATTCAGTACTTC. Translated: CATTGVDKNIQYF.

This clone was counted only a few times. J is TRBJ1-5 and V is TRBV4-1; 8 positions agree with TRBD1. CDR1 and CDR2 (germline): MGHRA, YSYEKL. After removal of 4 bases from V and 5 bases from J, the junction contained 4 bases not matched to a gene. CDR3 length: 14 residues. This CDR3 is CASSRQTGDQPQHF. CDR3 coding DNA: TGCGCCAGCAGCCGCCAGACAGGGGATCAGCCCCAGCATTTT.

This clone was observed a single time. The chain uses TRBV6-1 and TRBJ2-3; D might be TRBD2 (7 bases). This CDR3 has 19 amino acids. Between the trimmed V and J ends, which lost 3 bases and 3 bases, there was a span of 25 bases. The germline gives CDR1 MNHNS, CDR2 SASEGT. CDR3 nucleotide sequence: TGTGCCAGCAGTGATTCCCCCTCAATGATTGGGAGGGGGACAGATACGCAGTATTTT. Translation: CASSDSPSMIGRGTDTQYF.

The chain carries TRBV19 and TRBJ1-5; 7 bases agree with TRBD1. V shed 8 bases, J shed 4 bases, and the junction held 5 bases outside the gene matches. In germline, CDR1 is LNHDA, CDR2 SQIVND (reference sequence). The CDR3 runs 13 residues. The CDR3 protein is CASCPGQNQPQHF. CDR3 nucleotides: TGTGCCAGTTGCCCGGGACAGAATCAGCCCCAGCATTTT.

The chain employs TRBV18 and TRBJ2-3; 7 positions agree with TRBD1. Germline V gene sequence: CDR1 KGHSH, CDR2 LQKENI. V was pared by 3 bases and J by 0 bases, with 3 bases of the junction left unmatched. This CDR3 is built from 15 residues. DNA for the CDR3: TGTGCCAGCTCACCGGGGACAGCGAGCACAGATACGCAGTATTTT. It specifies CASSPGTASTDTQYF.

The CDR3 DNA follows: TGTGCCAGCACCGAATGGGGGGGCAAGGCTTTCTTT. This codes for CASTEWGGKAFF. V gene TRBV6-1 combines with J gene TRBJ1-1, with D possibly being TRBD1 (6 bases). Germline loops: CDR1 MNHNS, CDR2 SASEGT. The CDR3 spans 12 residues. Trimming shortened V by 7 bases and J by 11 bases, and 17 bases separated the two germline ends.

Only a few counts were recorded for this clone. The chain uses TRBV11-3 and TRBJ2-2; D gene unclear. Per germline, CDR1 SGHNT and CDR2 YENEEA. The CDR3 is made up of 15 amino acids. Trimming pared 3 bases from V and 2 bases from J, leaving 10 bases between. In DNA, the CDR3 is TGTGCCAGCAGCTTGAGTTCGGGTAACACCGGGGAGCTGTTTTTT. Translated: CASSLSSGNTGELFF.

The J gene is TRBJ2-7, the V gene TRBV5-5; TRBD1 matches at 7 bases. CDR1 is SGHKS, CDR2 YYEKEE, per germline (reference sequence). CDR3 size: 15 residues. The V and J ends lost 4 bases and 0 bases, in that order; junction bases with no gene match: 7. CDR3 sequence (DNA): TGTGCCAGCAGCCGGGCCGGGACAGCCTCCTACGAGCAGTACTTC. Residues: CASSRAGTASYEQYF.

The genes are TRBV10-1 and TRBJ2-2, with D possibly TRBD1 on 6 matching bases. The length of the CDR3 is 14 residues. The germline V gene has CDR1 WNHNN and CDR2 SYGVQD (reference sequence). V dropped 2 bases and J dropped 5 bases, with 9 bases sitting between them. The CDR3 reads CASSEAGETGELFF. CDR3 nucleotide sequence: TGCGCCAGCAGTGAGGCAGGGGAAACCGGGGAGCTGTTTTTT.

This clone was observed a few times. The chain uses TRBV2 and TRBJ1-5, with TRBD1 identical over 8 bases. V gave up 6 bases and J gave up 2 bases; unmatched junction bases: 0. Germline V gene data show CDR1 as SNHLY and CDR2 as FYNNEI. The CDR3 runs 13 residues. Written as DNA, the CDR3 is TGTGCCAGCAGGGGACAGGGCAATCAGCCCCAGCATTTT. Residues: CASRGQGNQPQHF.

This clone was observed a single time. The chain is built from TRBV11-3 and TRBJ2-7, with D perhaps TRBD1 (6 bases). With 2 bases removed from V and 6 bases from J, the gap between germline ends came to 23 bases. The CDR3 sequence is 17 residues long. The germline CDR1 and CDR2 sequences are SGHNT and YENEEA. The CDR3 sequence: CASSLRGQGFSTGEQYF. The CDR3 nucleotides read TGTGCCAGCAGCTTAAGGGGTCAGGGGTTTTCAACCGGCGAGCAGTACTTC.

V is TRBV5-6 and J is TRBJ1-5, with 12 positions matching TRBD1. The CDR3 length is 17 residues. After removal of 4 bases from V and 4 bases from J, the junction contained 9 bases not matched to a gene. Germline V gene lookup returns CDR1 SGHDT and CDR2 YYEEEE. CDR3 protein: CASSEAGTGGSNQPQHF. CDR3 coding DNA: TGTGCCAGCAGCGAGGCCGGGACAGGGGGCTCTAATCAGCCCCAGCATTTT.